These 8 T cell receptor beta chains came from one sample sequenced in a study of blood T cell repertoires in COVID-19. The data were produced by immunoSEQ multiplex PCR, yet TCRdb's version contains in-frame clones alone and is incomplete. The sample lists some 20,000 clones; about 79% were seen once. The sample taken for sequencing was peripheral blood. All receptors come from a human donor in a cohort sampled during active COVID-19.

The chain uses TRBV3-1 (or the pseudogene TRBV3-2) and TRBJ2-1, with a weak D call TRBD2 (6 bases). The germline V and J ends were trimmed by 0 bases and 2 bases, with 11 bases remaining between them. This CDR3 contains 16 residues. Germline V gene sequence: CDR1 LGHDT, CDR2 YNNKEL (reference sequence). CDR3 amino acids: CASSQELRTTYNEQFF. CDR3 in DNA: TGTGCCAGCAGCCAAGAGTTGCGGACTACCTACAATGAGCAGTTCTTC.

V gene TRBV7-9 combines with J gene TRBJ1-1, with D perhaps matching TRBD1 (5 bases). CDR1 and CDR2 from the germline V gene are SEHNR and FQNEAQ (reference sequence). The CDR3 spans 14 residues. Trimming left V 1 base short and J 7 bases short, with 13 bases between. CDR3 coding DNA: TGTGCCAGCAGCTTAGATGCCAGGGAAATTGAAGCTTTCTTT. Translation: CASSLDAREIEAFF.

The chain couples TRBV7-9 to TRBJ1-1; D gene ambiguous. V lost 8 bases to trimming and J lost 4 bases, with 11 bases between them. Germline V gene data show CDR1 as SEHNR and CDR2 as FQNEAQ (reference sequence). CDR3 length: 12 amino acids. CDR3 sequence: CASDLGATEAFF. In nucleotides, the CDR3 is TGTGCCAGCGATCTCGGTGCCACTGAAGCTTTCTTT.

V is TRBV2 and J is TRBJ2-3; 11 nucleotides match TRBD1. The V gene's germline CDR1 is SNHLY and CDR2 FYNNEI. The CDR3 runs to 16 residues. The ends lost 4 bases at V and 1 base at J; junction bases unmatched: 4. CDR3 DNA: TGTGCCAGCAGTGGATGGACAGGGGGCGGCACAGATACGCAGTATTTT. This codes for CASSGWTGGGTDTQYF.

V is TRBV14 and J is TRBJ2-7; 7 nucleotides line up with TRBD1. The germline gives CDR1 SGHDN, CDR2 FVKESK. The V segment lost 4 bases and the J segment 2 bases; nucleotides outside the gene matches: 8. The CDR3 is 15 amino acids. The chain's CDR3 is CASSPGGDSAYEQYF. CDR3 sequence (DNA): TGTGCCAGCAGCCCAGGTGGGGACAGCGCCTACGAGCAGTACTTC.

The chain couples TRBV6-5 to TRBJ1-1, with D perhaps TRBD1 (6 bases). The CDR3 length is 15 residues. V lost 0 bases and J lost 4, with 12 bases in between. Per germline, CDR1 MNHEY and CDR2 SVGAGI. As DNA, the CDR3 is TGTGCCAGCAGTTACTCGAGGGAAGGGGGCACTGAAGCTTTCTTT. Translating gives CASSYSREGGTEAFF.

This rearrangement joins TRBV6-2 or TRBV6-3 to TRBJ2-7, with 7 bases that match TRBD2. The V and J ends lost 4 bases and 6 bases, in that order; junction bases with no gene match: 12. Germline V lookup: CDR1 MNHEY, CDR2 SVGEGT. The CDR3 runs to 15 residues. The DNA for the CDR3 is TGTGCCAGCAGTTCCCCCCGGGACTACCCTCGCGAGCAGTACTTC. Encoded protein: CASSSPRDYPREQYF.

The genes are TRBV6-1 and TRBJ2-5, with D possibly being TRBD2 (7 bases). V dropped 3 bases and J dropped 4 bases, with 15 bases sitting between them. This CDR3 comprises 15 residues. The germline V gene has CDR1 MNHNS and CDR2 SASEGT. The DNA of the CDR3 is TGTGCCAGCAGTGACCCAAGGGGGGGCCGAGAGACCCAGTACTTC. Translation gives CASSDPRGGRETQYF.